Below, 29 T cell receptor beta chains from the same sample are listed, as sequenced in a study of blood T cell repertoires in COVID-19. Sequencing used immunoSEQ multiplex PCR; TCRdb keeps in-frame clones, though not all of them. The sample holds around 100,000 clones, about 85% seen once. Source material: peripheral blood. The origin of the receptors is a man over 45 in a cohort sampled during active COVID-19.

The chain links TRBV7-2 to TRBJ1-2, with 10 bases fitting TRBD1. The length of the CDR3 is 15 residues. The germline gives CDR1 SGHTA, CDR2 FQGNSA. V shed 5 bases, J shed 8 bases, and the junction held 11 bases outside the gene matches. CDR3 DNA: TGTGCCAGCAGCGCCGACGGGACAGGGGTCCGGGGCTACACCTTC. Encoded protein: CASSADGTGVRGYTF.

The rearrangement uses TRBV7-2 and TRBJ1-2; tentatively, D is TRBD1 (6 bases). The CDR3 covers 17 residues. The germline V gene encodes CDR1 SGHTA and CDR2 FQGNSA. Trimming pared 0 bases from V and 2 bases from J, leaving 16 bases between. The CDR3 is CASSLALSQGHNYGYTF. CDR3 DNA: TGTGCCAGCAGCTTAGCCCTGAGCCAGGGGCACAACTATGGCTACACCTTC.

This sequence joins TRBV9 and TRBJ2-2; TRBD2 is a possible D gene (7 bases). V lost 3 bases to trimming and J lost 4 bases, with 13 bases between them. This CDR3 is 15 amino acids long. In germline, CDR1 is SGDLS, CDR2 YYNGEE. CDR3 protein: CASSGAGAGTGELFF. The DNA for the CDR3 is TGTGCCAGCAGCGGTGCGGGGGCCGGCACCGGGGAGCTGTTTTTT.

The chain carries TRBV3-1 (or the pseudogene TRBV3-2) and TRBJ1-2; 10 bases line up with TRBD1. Germline-derived CDR1 and CDR2 are LGHDT and YNNKEL (reference sequence). V lost 1 base to trimming and J lost 0 bases; unmatched junction nucleotides: 5. This CDR3 has 17 amino acids. This chain's CDR3 is CASSQGTGGTANYGYTF. The CDR3 DNA follows: TGTGCCAGCAGCCAAGGGACAGGGGGTACAGCTAACTATGGCTACACCTTC.

This clone appeared once. The chain links TRBV18 to TRBJ2-7; 7 bases align to TRBD1. Germline V gives CDR1 KGHSH, CDR2 LQKENI. Trimming took 2 bases from V and 5 from J; bases not matched to a gene: 6. The CDR3 length is 14 residues. CDR3 bases: TGTGCCAGCTCACCAAACAGGGGCGTCGACGAGCAGTACTTC. Translation: CASSPNRGVDEQYF.

The gene calls are TRBV7-2 and TRBJ1-4, with 9 bases lining up with TRBD1. Trimming took 5 bases from V and 4 from J; bases not matched to a gene: 5. This CDR3 is 15 amino acids long. CDR1 is SGHTA, CDR2 FQGNSA, per germline. CDR3 sequence: CASSKRTGDNEKLFF. The CDR3, as DNA: TGTGCCAGCAGCAAGCGGACAGGGGATAATGAAAAACTGTTTTTT.

The chain joins TRBV4-1 to TRBJ1-3; D not resolved. CDR1 and CDR2 from the germline V gene are MGHRA and YSYEKL. V lost 3 bases, J lost 0 bases, and 18 bases lay in between. This CDR3 comprises 18 residues. CDR3 in DNA: TGCGCCAGCAGCCAGCCGGGAACGAGCGTCTCCTCTGGAAACACCATATATTTT. It translates to CASSQPGTSVSSGNTIYF.

The chain carries TRBV2 and TRBJ1-5; 8 bases align to TRBD1. After removal of 6 bases from V and 3 bases from J, the junction contained 4 bases not matched to a gene. Germline CDR1 reads SNHLY; CDR2 reads FYNNEI. The length of the CDR3 is 14 residues. The CDR3 spells CASSYRGYNQPQHF. In DNA form, the CDR3 reads TGTGCCAGCAGCTACAGGGGGTACAATCAGCCCCAGCATTTT.

This clone was observed once. The genes are TRBV9 and TRBJ2-1, with D possibly matching TRBD1 (5 bases). CDR1 and CDR2 from the germline V gene are SGDLS and YYNGEE. The CDR3 loop spans 12 amino acids. The V and J ends lost 4 bases and 5 bases respectively, with 7 bases between them. The DNA of the CDR3 is TGTGCCAGCAGCCAGACAGACAATGAGCAGTTCTTC. It specifies CASSQTDNEQFF.

The rearrangement joins TRBV2 to TRBJ1-4; 9 bases are a match to TRBD1. CDR3 length: 14 residues. CDR1 is SNHLY, CDR2 FYNNEI, per germline. With V trimmed by 6 bases and J by 8 bases, 7 bases remained unmatched. The CDR3 nucleotides are TGTGCCAGCAGAGTCCGGGACAGGGTGGAAAAACTGTTTTTT. Amino acid sequence: CASRVRDRVEKLFF.

The chain carries TRBV11-2 and TRBJ1-3; TRBD1 aligns across 7 bases. Trimming cost V 6 bases and J 7 bases; bases outside gene matches: 9. The CDR3 extends over 14 amino acids. CDR1 is SGHAT and CDR2 is FQNNGV in the germline V gene. The CDR3, as DNA: TGTGCCAGCAGTCAGACAGGGTCTCCGAACACCATATATTTT. Translating gives CASSQTGSPNTIYF.

The chain combines TRBV5-1 with TRBJ1-1; TRBD1 aligns across 9 bases. CDR1 SGHRS and CDR2 YFSETQ come from the germline V gene. The CDR3 runs to 14 residues. The ends lost 4 bases at V and 7 bases at J; junction bases unmatched: 8. CDR3 loop: CASSGNRGPGEAFF. CDR3 nucleotide sequence: TGCGCCAGCAGCGGAAACAGGGGGCCGGGTGAAGCTTTCTTT.

V is TRBV3-1 (or the pseudogene TRBV3-2) and J is TRBJ2-2; TRBD1 is a possible D gene (6 bases). Germline loops: CDR1 LGHDT, CDR2 YNNKEL (reference sequence). The germline V and J ends were trimmed by 2 bases and 5 bases, with 12 bases remaining between them. This CDR3 is 15 amino acids long. The CDR3 nucleotides are TGTGCCAGCAGCCAAACAGGGTCGGGGACCGGGGAGCTGTTTTTT. Residues: CASSQTGSGTGELFF.

This clone was detected once. The rearrangement joins TRBV29-1 to TRBJ1-4, with TRBD1 identical over 7 bases. The CDR3 has 12 amino acids. The germline V gene encodes CDR1 SQVTM and CDR2 ANQGSEA. V trimming: 4 bases; J trimming: 10 bases; junction bases outside the gene matches: 6. The CDR3 loop reads CSVGPYRGKLFF. CDR3 in DNA: TGCAGCGTTGGCCCCTACAGGGGAAAACTGTTTTTT.

The rearrangement links TRBV7-8 to TRBJ2-7; tentative D call: TRBD1 (6 bases). Per the germline V gene, CDR1 is SGHVS and CDR2 is FQNEAQ. V was pared by 4 bases and J by 1 base, with 11 bases between. CDR3 length: 14 residues. CDR3 protein: CASSSRRGSYEQYF. CDR3 bases: TGTGCCAGCAGCTCCCGCAGGGGATCCTACGAGCAGTACTTC.

This clone was observed a few times. This chain joins TRBV4-3 and TRBJ1-2, with TRBD1 matching 11 bases. CDR3 length: 15 amino acids. Trimming at V came to 6 bases and at J to 4 bases, leaving 7 bases not matched to a gene. CDR1 is LGHNA, CDR2 YSLEER, per germline. The CDR3 region has the DNA TGCGCCAGCAGAAAAGGGACAGGGGGAATCTATGGCTACACCTTC. Translated, it gives CASRKGTGGIYGYTF.

The chain employs TRBV2 and TRBJ1-4; possible D gene TRBD1, 5 bases. Trimming removed 6 bases at V and 2 bases at J, with 13 bases between. Germline CDR1 SNHLY, CDR2 FYNNEI. The CDR3 contains 15 residues. In nucleotides, the CDR3 is TGTGCCAGCAGGCCGACAGCAGCGACTAATGAAAAACTGTTTTTT. Translating gives CASRPTAATNEKLFF.

The CDR3 protein is CASSQDLGLAGRTDTQYF. CDR3 nucleotides: TGTGCCAGCAGCCAAGATCTTGGACTAGCGGGGCGCACAGATACGCAGTATTTT. The chain recombines TRBV3-1 (or the pseudogene TRBV3-2) with TRBJ2-3, with 12 nucleotides matching TRBD2. Per germline, CDR1 LGHDT and CDR2 YNNKEL (reference sequence). V trimming: 0 bases; J trimming: 1 base; junction bases outside the gene matches: 5. The CDR3 length is 18 residues.

The chain recombines TRBV25-1 with TRBJ2-1, with D hard to call. The CDR3 runs to 15 residues. Per the germline V gene, CDR1 is MGHDK and CDR2 is SYGVNS. V was clipped by 4 bases and J by 4 bases, with 14 bases between them. CDR3 amino acids: CASSVSQKIYNEQFF. CDR3 DNA: TGTGCCAGCAGTGTTTCACAGAAGATATACAATGAGCAGTTCTTC.

This clone was seen more than once but under ten times. This rearrangement joins TRBV7-9 to TRBJ2-7, with D possibly TRBD1 on 6 matching bases. Trimming stripped 0 bases from V and 6 bases from J, with 9 bases between. CDR3 length: 13 residues. CDR1 SEHNR and CDR2 FQNEAQ come from the germline V gene (reference sequence). This CDR3 reads CASSLAGRGEQYF. CDR3 nucleotides: TGTGCCAGCAGCTTAGCGGGCAGGGGCGAGCAGTACTTC.

For the CDR3, the DNA is TGTGCCAGCACCCCGACAGGGTCTGGTAATTCACCCCTCCACTTT. It translates to CASTPTGSGNSPLHF. This sequence joins TRBV28 and TRBJ1-6, with TRBD1 identical over 7 bases. V was pared by 7 bases and J by 6 bases, with 9 bases of the junction left unmatched. Per germline, CDR1 MDHEN and CDR2 SYDVKM. The CDR3 is 15 amino acids. Full variable domain (missing parts from reference TRBV28 and TRBJ1-6): DVKVTQSSRYLVKRTGEKVFLECVQDMDHENMFWYRQDPGLGLRLIYFSYDVKMKEKGDIPEGYSVSREKKERFSLILESASTNQTSMYLCASTPTGSGNSPLHFGNGTRLTVT.

The CDR3, as DNA: TGCAGTGCTAGTCAGGGGAGCAATCAGCCCCAGCATTTT. This sequence encodes CSASQGSNQPQHF. The chain recombines TRBV20-1 with TRBJ1-5, with D possibly matching TRBD1 (6 bases). The V end was cut by 3 bases, the J end by 1 base, with 7 bases between. This CDR3 has 13 residues. The germline CDR1 and CDR2 sequences are DFQATT and SNEGSKA (reference sequence).

The chain has TRBV3-1 (or the pseudogene TRBV3-2) and TRBJ2-5, with TRBD1 matching 7 bases. Germline loops: CDR1 LGHDT, CDR2 YNNKEL (reference sequence). V gave up 0 bases and J gave up 5 bases; unmatched junction bases: 9. This CDR3 is 16 amino acids long. For the CDR3, the DNA is TGTGCCAGCAGCCAAGACCCAAGGGGGCGAGGGGAGACCCAGTACTTC. It codes for CASSQDPRGRGETQYF.

The chain links TRBV19 to TRBJ1-1; D uncertain. Trimming removed 0 bases from V and 4 bases from J, with 15 bases in between. Germline loops: CDR1 LNHDA, CDR2 SQIVND (reference sequence). This CDR3 is 16 amino acids long. CDR3 region: CASSIDLRRTGTEAFF. CDR3 DNA sequence: TGTGCCAGTAGTATAGATCTTCGGAGAACCGGCACTGAAGCTTTCTTT.

The genes are TRBV20-1 and TRBJ1-5; possibly TRBD1 for D (6 bases). The V and J ends lost 3 bases and 2 bases respectively, with 17 bases between them. This CDR3 is 16 amino acids long. Germline CDR1 is DFQATT and CDR2 is SNEGSKA (reference sequence). The CDR3 region has the DNA TGCAGTGCTAGTGACCCTACAGGGCCCGGCAATCAGCCCCAGCATTTT. This sequence encodes CSASDPTGPGNQPQHF.

This chain connects TRBV19 to TRBJ1-3; D uncertain. This CDR3 is 15 amino acids long. Trimming pared 6 bases from V and 0 bases from J, leaving 12 bases between. CDR1 is LNHDA, CDR2 SQIVND, per germline (reference sequence). The CDR3 sequence is CASRRLESSGNTIYF. In DNA form, the CDR3 reads TGTGCCAGTAGGCGACTGGAGAGCTCTGGAAACACCATATATTTT.

The chain has TRBV5-6 and TRBJ1-2; TRBD1 aligns across 8 bases. The CDR3 spans 15 residues. The V gene end was trimmed by 0 bases and the J gene end by 5 bases; junction bases not matched to a gene: 6. From germline, CDR1 is SGHDT and CDR2 YYEEEE. The CDR3 spells CASSLVDRVTYGYTF. Here the CDR3 DNA reads TGTGCCAGCAGCTTGGTGGACAGGGTAACGTATGGCTACACCTTC.

The chain uses TRBV19 and TRBJ2-1; 13 nucleotides align to TRBD2. The germline V gene encodes CDR1 LNHDA and CDR2 SQIVND (reference sequence). This CDR3 comprises 17 residues. The V gene end was trimmed by 5 bases and the J gene end by 2 bases; junction bases not matched to a gene: 6. The CDR3 DNA is TGTGCCAGTAGTCCCGGACTAGCGGGGGCCCCCTACAATGAGCAGTTCTTC. It is translated as CASSPGLAGAPYNEQFF.

This clone was found once. The V and J genes are TRBV6-5 and TRBJ1-2, with 7 bases fitting TRBD1. Germline CDR1 and CDR2: MNHEY and SVGAGI. The trim removed 6 bases at V and 2 bases at J, leaving 6 bases unmatched. The length of the CDR3 is 14 residues. The chain's CDR3 is CASRTLTGNYGYTF. The DNA for the CDR3 is TGTGCCAGCAGGACCCTGACAGGGAACTATGGCTACACCTTC.